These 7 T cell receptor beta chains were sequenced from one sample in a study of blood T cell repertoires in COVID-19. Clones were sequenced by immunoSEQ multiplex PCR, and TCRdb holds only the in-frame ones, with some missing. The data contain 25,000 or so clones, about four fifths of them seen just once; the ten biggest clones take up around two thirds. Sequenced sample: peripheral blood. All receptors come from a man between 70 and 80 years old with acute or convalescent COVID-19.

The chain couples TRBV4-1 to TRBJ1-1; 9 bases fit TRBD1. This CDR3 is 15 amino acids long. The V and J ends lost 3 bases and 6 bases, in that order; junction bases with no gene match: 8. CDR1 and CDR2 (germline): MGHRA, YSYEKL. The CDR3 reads CASSQGTGWVSEAFF. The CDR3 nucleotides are TGCGCCAGCAGCCAGGGGACAGGGTGGGTATCTGAAGCTTTCTTT.

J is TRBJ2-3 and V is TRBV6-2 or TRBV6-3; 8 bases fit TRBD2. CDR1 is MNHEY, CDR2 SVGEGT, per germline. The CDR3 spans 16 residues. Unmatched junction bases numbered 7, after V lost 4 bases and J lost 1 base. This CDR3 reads CASSFPAGDRTDTQYF. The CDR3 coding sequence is TGTGCCAGCAGTTTTCCAGCGGGGGACCGCACAGATACGCAGTATTTT.

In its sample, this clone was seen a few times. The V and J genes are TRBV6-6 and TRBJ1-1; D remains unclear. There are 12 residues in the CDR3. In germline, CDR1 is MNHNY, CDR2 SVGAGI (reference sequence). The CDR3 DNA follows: TGTTCCACTAGACGGATGAACACTGAAGCTTTCTTT. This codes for CSTRRMNTEAFF.

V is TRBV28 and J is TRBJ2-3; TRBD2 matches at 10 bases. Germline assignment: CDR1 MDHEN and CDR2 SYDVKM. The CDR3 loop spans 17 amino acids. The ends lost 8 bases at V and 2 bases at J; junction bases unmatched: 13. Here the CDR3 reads CASLPPPTSGDTDTQYF. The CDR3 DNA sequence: TGTGCCAGCCTGCCCCCTCCAACTAGCGGGGACACAGATACGCAGTATTTT. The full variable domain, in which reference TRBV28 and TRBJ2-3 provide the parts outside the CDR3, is DVKVTQSSRYLVKRTGEKVFLECVQDMDHENMFWYRQDPGLGLRLIYFSYDVKMKEKGDIPEGYSVSREKKERFSLILESASTNQTSMYLCASLPPPTSGDTDTQYFGPGTRLTVL.

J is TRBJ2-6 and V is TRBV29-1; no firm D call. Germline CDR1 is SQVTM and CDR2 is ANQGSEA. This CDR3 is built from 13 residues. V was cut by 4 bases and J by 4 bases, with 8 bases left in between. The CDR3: CSVAITGANVLTF. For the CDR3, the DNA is TGCAGCGTTGCTATAACCGGGGCCAACGTCCTGACTTTC. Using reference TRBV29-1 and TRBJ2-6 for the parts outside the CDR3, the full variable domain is SAVISQKPSRDICQRGTSLTIQCQVDSQVTMMFWYRQQPGQSLTLIATANQGSEATYESGFVIDKFPISRPNLTFSTLTVSNMSPEDSSIYLCSVAITGANVLTFGAGSRLTVL.

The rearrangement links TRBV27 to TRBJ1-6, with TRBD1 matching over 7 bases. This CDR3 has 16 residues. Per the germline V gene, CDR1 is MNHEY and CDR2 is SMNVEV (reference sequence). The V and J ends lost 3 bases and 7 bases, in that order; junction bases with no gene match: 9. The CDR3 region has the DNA TGTGCCAGCAGTTTGGGCGCAGGGGGTCTAAATTCACCCCTCCACTTT. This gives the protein CASSLGAGGLNSPLHF.

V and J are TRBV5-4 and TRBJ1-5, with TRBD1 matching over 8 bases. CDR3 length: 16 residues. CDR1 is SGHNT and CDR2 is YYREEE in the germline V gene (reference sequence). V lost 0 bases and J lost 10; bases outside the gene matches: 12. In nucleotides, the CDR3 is TGTGCCAGCAGCTTGGACGTCGATGGGGGGACAGGCCCCCAGCATTTT. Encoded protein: CASSLDVDGGTGPQHF.